The T cell receptor beta chain described here comes from a study of response to subunit inactivated influenza vaccine. Study results and caveats: Seasonal influenza vaccination, on each occasion, was suggested by the authors to recruit few new T cells.

TCRdb called the RT-PCR reads again in MiXCR, with one record for every CDR3 protein. The table includes 490,000 or so distinct CDR3 sequences, less than 10% detected once. This CDR3 is built from 12 residues. J was trimmed by 2 bases and V by 6 bases; bases with no gene match: 1. Germline CDR1 reads SQVTM; CDR2 reads ANQGSEA. This clonotype was observed at least ten times. Its antigen is undetermined. The source of this sequence is a man in his fifties or sixties who received an inactivated influenza vaccine. This sample comprised PBMCs from blood, obtained around 25 months after vaccination. The chain carries TRBV29-1 and TRBJ2-4; 7 bases match TRBD2. The CDR3 nucleotides are TGCAGCGTGGGACTAACCAAAAACATTCAGTACTTC. This encodes CSVGLTKNIQYF.